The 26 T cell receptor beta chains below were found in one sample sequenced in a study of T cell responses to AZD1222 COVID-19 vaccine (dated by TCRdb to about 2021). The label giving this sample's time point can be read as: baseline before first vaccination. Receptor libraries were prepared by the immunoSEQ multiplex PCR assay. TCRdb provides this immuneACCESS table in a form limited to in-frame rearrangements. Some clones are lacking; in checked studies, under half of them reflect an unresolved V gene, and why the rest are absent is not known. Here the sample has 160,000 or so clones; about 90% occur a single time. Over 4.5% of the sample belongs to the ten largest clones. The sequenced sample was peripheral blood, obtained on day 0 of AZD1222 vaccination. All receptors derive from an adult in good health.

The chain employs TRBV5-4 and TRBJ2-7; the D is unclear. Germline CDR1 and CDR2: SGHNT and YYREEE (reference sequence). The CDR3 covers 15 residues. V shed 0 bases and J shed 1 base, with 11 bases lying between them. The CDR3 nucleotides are TGTGCCAGCAGCTTGGATCCCTCGACATCCTACGAGCAGTACTTC. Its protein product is CASSLDPSTSYEQYF.

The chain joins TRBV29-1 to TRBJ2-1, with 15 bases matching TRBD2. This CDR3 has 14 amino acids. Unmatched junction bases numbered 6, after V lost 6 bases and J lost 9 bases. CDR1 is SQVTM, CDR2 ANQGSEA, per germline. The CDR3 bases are TGCAGCGTGGGGCGGACTAGCGGGAGGGGTGAGCAGTTCTTC. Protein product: CSVGRTSGRGEQFF.

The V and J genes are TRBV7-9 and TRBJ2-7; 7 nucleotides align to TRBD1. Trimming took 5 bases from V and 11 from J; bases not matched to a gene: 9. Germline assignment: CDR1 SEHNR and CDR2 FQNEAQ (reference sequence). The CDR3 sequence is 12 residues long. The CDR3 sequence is CASSRPTGDKYF. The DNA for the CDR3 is TGTGCCAGCAGCCGCCCTACAGGGGACAAGTACTTC. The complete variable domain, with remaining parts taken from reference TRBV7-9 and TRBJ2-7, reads DTGVSQNPRHKITKRGQNVTFRCDPISEHNRLYWYRQTLGQGPEFLTYFQNEAQLEKSRLLSDRFSAERPKGSFSTLEIQRTEQGDSAMYLCASSRPTGDKYFGPGTRLTVT.

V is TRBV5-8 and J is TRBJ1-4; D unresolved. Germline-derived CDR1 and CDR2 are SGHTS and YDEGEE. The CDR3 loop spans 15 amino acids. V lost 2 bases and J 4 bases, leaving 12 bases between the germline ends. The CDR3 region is CASSFVDLGNEKLFF. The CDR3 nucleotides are TGTGCCAGCAGCTTCGTGGATCTAGGTAATGAAAAACTGTTTTTT.

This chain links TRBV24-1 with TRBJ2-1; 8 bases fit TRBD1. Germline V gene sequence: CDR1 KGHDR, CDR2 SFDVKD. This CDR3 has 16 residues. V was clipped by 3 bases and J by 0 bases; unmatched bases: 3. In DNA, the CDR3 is TGTGCCACCAGTGATCGACAGGGGAGCTCCTACAATGAGCAGTTCTTC. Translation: CATSDRQGSSYNEQFF.

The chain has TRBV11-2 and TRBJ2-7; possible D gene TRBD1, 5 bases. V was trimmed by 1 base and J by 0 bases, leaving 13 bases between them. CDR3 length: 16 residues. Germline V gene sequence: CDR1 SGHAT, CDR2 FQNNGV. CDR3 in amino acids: CASSLGPDSYSYEQYF. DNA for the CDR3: TGTGCCAGCAGCTTAGGTCCTGACAGCTACTCCTACGAGCAGTACTTC.

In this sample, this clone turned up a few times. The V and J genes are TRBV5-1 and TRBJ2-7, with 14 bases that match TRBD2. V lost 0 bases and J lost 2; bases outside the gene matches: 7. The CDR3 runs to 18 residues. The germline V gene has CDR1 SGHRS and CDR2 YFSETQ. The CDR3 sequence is CASSLAWTSGRTAYEQYF. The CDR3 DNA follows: TGCGCCAGCAGCTTGGCCTGGACTAGCGGGAGGACCGCCTACGAGCAGTACTTC.

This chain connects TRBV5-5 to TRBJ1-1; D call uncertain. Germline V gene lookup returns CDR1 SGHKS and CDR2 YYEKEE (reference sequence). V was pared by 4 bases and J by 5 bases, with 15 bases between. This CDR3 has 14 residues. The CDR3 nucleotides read TGTGCCAGCAGCGCGGGGTCTCTGAGGACTGAAGCTTTCTTT. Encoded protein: CASSAGSLRTEAFF.

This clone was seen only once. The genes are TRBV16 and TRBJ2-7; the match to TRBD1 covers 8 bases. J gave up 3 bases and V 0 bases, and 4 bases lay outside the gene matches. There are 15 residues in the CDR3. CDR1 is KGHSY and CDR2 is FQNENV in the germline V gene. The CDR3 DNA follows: TGTGCCAGCAGCCAATCTAGGGACAGGAACTACGAGCAGTACTTC. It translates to CASSQSRDRNYEQYF.

CDR3 sequence reads: CASSYGTDEQYF. The CDR3 DNA reads TGTGCCAGCAGTTACGGGACAGACGAGCAGTACTTC. The rearrangement links TRBV6-2 or TRBV6-3 to TRBJ2-7, with TRBD1 identical over 7 bases. The germline gives CDR1 MNHEY, CDR2 SVGEGT. CDR3 length: 12 amino acids. Germline trimming cut 2 bases from V and 5 bases from J; bases unmatched to any gene: 0.

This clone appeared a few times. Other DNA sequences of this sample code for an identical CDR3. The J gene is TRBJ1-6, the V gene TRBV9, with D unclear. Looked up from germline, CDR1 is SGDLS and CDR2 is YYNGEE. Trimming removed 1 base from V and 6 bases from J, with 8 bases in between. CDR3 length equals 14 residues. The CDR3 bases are TGTGCCAGCAGCGTAAGACCCGTTAATTCACCCCTCCACTTT. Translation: CASSVRPVNSPLHF. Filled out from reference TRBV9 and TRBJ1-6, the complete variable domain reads DSGVTQTPKHLITATGQRVTLRCSPRSGDLSVYWYQQSLDQGLQFLIQYYNGEERAKGNILERFSAQQFPDLHSELNLSSLELGDSALYFCASSVRPVNSPLHFGNGTRLTVT.

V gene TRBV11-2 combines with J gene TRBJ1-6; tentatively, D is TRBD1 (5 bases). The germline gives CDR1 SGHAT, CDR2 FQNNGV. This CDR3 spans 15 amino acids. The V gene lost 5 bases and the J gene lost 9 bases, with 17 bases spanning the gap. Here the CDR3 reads CASSPTWGSFSPLHF. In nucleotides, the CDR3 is TGTGCCAGCAGCCCTACGTGGGGGTCTTTTTCACCCCTCCACTTT.

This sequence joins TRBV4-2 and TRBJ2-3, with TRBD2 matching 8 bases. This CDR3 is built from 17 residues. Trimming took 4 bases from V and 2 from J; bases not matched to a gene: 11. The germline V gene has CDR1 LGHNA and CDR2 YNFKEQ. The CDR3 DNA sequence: TGTGCCAGCAGCCCCACCGGGGCTAGCGGGTTCACAGATACGCAGTATTTT. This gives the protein CASSPTGASGFTDTQYF.

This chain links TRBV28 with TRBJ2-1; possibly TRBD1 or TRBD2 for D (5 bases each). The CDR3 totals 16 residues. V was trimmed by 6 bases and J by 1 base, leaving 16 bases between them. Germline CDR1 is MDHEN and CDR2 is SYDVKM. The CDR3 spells CASRDEGPISYNEQFF. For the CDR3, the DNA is TGTGCCAGCAGAGATGAGGGACCCATATCCTACAATGAGCAGTTCTTC.

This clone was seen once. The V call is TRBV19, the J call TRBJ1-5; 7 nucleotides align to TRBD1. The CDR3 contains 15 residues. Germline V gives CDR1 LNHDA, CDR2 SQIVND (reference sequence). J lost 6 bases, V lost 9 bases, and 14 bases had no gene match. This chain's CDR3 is CASLGRRGQIQPQHF. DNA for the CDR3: TGTGCCAGCCTGGGGCGGAGGGGGCAAATTCAGCCCCAGCATTTT.

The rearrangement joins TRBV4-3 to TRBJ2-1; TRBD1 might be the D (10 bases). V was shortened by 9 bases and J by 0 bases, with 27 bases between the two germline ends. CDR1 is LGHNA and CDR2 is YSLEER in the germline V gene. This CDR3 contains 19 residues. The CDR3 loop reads CARKTGGPSGGNSYNEQFF. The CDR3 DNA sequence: TGCGCCAGAAAGACAGGGGGCCCGAGCGGGGGGAACTCCTACAATGAGCAGTTCTTC.

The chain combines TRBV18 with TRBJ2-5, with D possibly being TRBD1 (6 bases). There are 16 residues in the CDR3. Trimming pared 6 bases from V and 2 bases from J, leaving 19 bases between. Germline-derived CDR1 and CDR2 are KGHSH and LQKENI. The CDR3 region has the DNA TGTGCCAGCTCCCTAGACGGGACACAAGGTCAAGAGACCCAGTACTTC. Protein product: CASSLDGTQGQETQYF.

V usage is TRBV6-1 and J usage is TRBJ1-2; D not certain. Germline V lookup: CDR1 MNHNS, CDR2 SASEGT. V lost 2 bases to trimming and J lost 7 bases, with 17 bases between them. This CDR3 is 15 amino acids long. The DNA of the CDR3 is TGTGCCAGCAGTGAATTAGGCAGCTCCCGGGTTGGCTACACCTTC. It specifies CASSELGSSRVGYTF.

The CDR3 bases are TGTGCCAGCACTAAACAGACGTCTACAGATACGCAGTATTTT. It codes for CASTKQTSTDTQYF. The chain joins TRBV27 to TRBJ2-3; unclear D gene. The germline V gene encodes CDR1 MNHEY and CDR2 SMNVEV (reference sequence). The V and J ends lost 7 bases and 3 bases respectively, with 14 bases between them. The CDR3 is 14 amino acids.

In nucleotides, the CDR3 is TGTGCCAGCAGTTACGGACAGGGTGATGGCTACACCTTC. Its protein product is CASSYGQGDGYTF. The genes are TRBV2 and TRBJ1-2, with 8 bases that match TRBD1. Germline lookup yields CDR1 SNHLY and CDR2 FYNNEI. V shed 5 bases and J 6 bases; nucleotides not matched to a gene: 5. The length of the CDR3 is 13 residues.

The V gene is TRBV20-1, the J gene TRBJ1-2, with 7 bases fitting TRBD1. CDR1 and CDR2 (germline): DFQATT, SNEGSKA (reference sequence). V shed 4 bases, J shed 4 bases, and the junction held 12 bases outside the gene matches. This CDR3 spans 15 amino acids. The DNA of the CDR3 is TGCAGTGCTAATGACAGGGAGCGCGCCTCCTATGGCTACACCTTC. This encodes CSANDRERASYGYTF.

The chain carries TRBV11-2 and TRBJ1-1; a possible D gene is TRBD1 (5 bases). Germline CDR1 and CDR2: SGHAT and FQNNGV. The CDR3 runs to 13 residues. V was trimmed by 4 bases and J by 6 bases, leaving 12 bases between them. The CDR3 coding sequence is TGTGCCAGCAGCTCCCAGGGAAACGCTGAAGCTTTCTTT. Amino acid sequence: CASSSQGNAEAFF.

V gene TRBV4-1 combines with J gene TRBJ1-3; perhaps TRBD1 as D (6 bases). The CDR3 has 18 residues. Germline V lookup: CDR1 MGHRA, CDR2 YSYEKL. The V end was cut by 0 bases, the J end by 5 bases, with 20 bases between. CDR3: CASSQDLGGRVNRNTIYF. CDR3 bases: TGCGCCAGCAGCCAAGATCTGGGGGGGCGAGTAAACCGAAACACCATATATTTT.

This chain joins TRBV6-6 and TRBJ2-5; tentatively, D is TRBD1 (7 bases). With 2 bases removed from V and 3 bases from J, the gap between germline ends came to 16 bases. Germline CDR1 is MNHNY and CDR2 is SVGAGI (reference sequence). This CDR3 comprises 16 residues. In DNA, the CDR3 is TGTGCCAGCAGTTACGAGTCAGGGGGGATCAAAGAGACCCAGTACTTC. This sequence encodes CASSYESGGIKETQYF.

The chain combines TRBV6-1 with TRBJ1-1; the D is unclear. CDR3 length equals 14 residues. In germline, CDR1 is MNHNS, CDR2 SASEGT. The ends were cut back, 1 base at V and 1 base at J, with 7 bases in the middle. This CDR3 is CASSEVTENTEAFF. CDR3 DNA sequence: TGTGCCAGCAGTGAAGTCACAGAGAACACTGAAGCTTTCTTT.

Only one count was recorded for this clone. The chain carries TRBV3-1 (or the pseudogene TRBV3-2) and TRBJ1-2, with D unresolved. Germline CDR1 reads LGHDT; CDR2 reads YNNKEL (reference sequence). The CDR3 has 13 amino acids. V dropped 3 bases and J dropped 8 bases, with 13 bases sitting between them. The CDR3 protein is CASSHTMAGGYTF. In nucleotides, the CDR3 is TGTGCCAGCAGCCATACAATGGCGGGCGGCTACACCTTC.